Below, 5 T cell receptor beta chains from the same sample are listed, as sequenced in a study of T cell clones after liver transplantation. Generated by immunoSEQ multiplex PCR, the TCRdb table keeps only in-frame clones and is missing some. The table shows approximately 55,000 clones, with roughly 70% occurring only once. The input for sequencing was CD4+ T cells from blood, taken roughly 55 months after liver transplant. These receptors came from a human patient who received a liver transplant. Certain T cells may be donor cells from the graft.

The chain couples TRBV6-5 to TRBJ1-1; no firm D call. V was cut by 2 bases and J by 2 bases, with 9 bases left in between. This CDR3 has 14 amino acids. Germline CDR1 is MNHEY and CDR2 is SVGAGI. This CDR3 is CASSYGLSNTEAFF. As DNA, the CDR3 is TGTGCCAGCAGTTACGGGCTTTCTAACACTGAAGCTTTCTTT.

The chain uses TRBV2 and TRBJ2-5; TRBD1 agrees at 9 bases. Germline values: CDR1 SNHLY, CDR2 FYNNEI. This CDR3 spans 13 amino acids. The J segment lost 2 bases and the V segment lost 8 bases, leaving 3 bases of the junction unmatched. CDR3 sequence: CASGTGRQETQYF. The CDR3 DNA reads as TGTGCCAGCGGGACAGGGAGACAAGAGACCCAGTACTTC.

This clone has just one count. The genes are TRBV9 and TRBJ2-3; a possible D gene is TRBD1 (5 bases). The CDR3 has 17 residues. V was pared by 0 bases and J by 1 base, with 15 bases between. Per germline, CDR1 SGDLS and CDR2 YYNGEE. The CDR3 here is CASSVEGERGGTDTQYF. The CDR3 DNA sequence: TGTGCCAGCAGCGTAGAAGGGGAAAGAGGCGGCACAGATACGCAGTATTTT.

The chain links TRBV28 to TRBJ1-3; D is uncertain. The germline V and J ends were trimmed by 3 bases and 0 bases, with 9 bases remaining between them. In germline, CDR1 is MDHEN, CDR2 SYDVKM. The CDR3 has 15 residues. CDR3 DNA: TGTGCCAGCAGTTTTGATACATACTCTGGAAACACCATATATTTT. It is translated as CASSFDTYSGNTIYF.

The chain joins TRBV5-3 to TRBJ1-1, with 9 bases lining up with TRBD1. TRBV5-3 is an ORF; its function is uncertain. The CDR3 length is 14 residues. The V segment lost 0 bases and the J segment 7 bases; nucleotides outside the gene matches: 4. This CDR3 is CARSLDRGLGEAFF. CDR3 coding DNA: TGTGCCAGAAGCTTGGACAGGGGGCTCGGTGAAGCTTTCTTT.